These 13 T cell receptor beta chains came from one sample sequenced in a study of cytomegalovirus exposure and HLA in healthy donors. PCR employed 60 Vbeta and 13 Jbeta primers. Produced via immunoSEQ multiplex PCR; TCRdb's table is partial and in-frame only. This sample yields roughly 120,000 clones, of which 70% to 85% are seen a single time; around 5.5% belongs to the top ten. Sequencing was carried out using PBMCs. The source is a man aged 18 to 35 in good health and CMV-seropositive.

The V gene is TRBV5-1, the J gene TRBJ1-2; 7 positions agree with TRBD1. V lost 0 bases, J lost 8 bases, and 10 bases stayed unmatched. CDR1 is SGHRS and CDR2 is YFSETQ in the germline V gene. This CDR3 region has 15 residues. In DNA, the CDR3 is TGCGCCAGCAGCTTGGAGGGCAGGGGGTTAGACGGCTACACCTTC. Its translation: CASSLEGRGLDGYTF. Full variable domain (outside the CDR3, taken from reference TRBV5-1 and TRBJ1-2): KAGVTQTPRYLIKTRGQQVTLSCSPISGHRSVSWYQQTPGQGLQFLFEYFSETQRNKGNFPGRFSGRQFSNSRSEMNVSTLELGDSALYLCASSLEGRGLDGYTFGSGTRLTVV.

The chain carries TRBV5-5 and TRBJ2-3; D might be TRBD2 (5 bases). This CDR3 is 14 amino acids long. From germline, CDR1 is SGHKS and CDR2 YYEKEE (reference sequence). Deletions cut 2 bases from V and 5 bases from J, with 12 bases between. CDR3 coding DNA: TGTGCCAGCAGCTTATGGTTCGGAGGAGATACGCAGTATTTT. Its translation is CASSLWFGGDTQYF.

CDR3 in DNA: TGCAGCGGAGGACAGTTCGAGGGGACCCAGTACTTC. This gives the protein CSGGQFEGTQYF. The chain uses TRBV29-1 and TRBJ2-5; a possible D gene is TRBD1 (6 bases). V was trimmed by 7 bases and J by 7 bases, leaving 16 bases between them. This CDR3 has 12 amino acids. Germline-derived CDR1 and CDR2 are SQVTM and ANQGSEA.

The chain uses TRBV27 and TRBJ2-7; TRBD1 matches 9 bases. The CDR3 loop spans 16 amino acids. Germline CDR1 MNHEY, CDR2 SMNVEV (reference sequence). The junction had 7 bases not matched to a gene; V was cut back by 2 bases and J by 2 bases. CDR3 protein: CASSLGLGQGTYEQYF. CDR3 nucleotides: TGTGCCAGCAGTTTAGGGCTCGGACAGGGGACCTACGAGCAGTACTTC.

Comment on this clone: One end of the junction varies from germline; a read error may be responsible. This chain connects TRBV27 to TRBJ2-4; D unresolved. This CDR3 is built from 14 residues. From germline, CDR1 is MNHEY and CDR2 SMNVEV (reference sequence). CDR3 DNA: TGTGCCAGCAAAATACTCGGTCCCAAAAACAGTCAGTACTTC. Translating gives CASKILGPKNSQYF.

V usage is TRBV10-3 and J usage is TRBJ2-1; TRBD2 is a possible D gene (6 bases). Germline V lookup: CDR1 ENHRY, CDR2 SYGVKD. V was cut by 8 bases and J by 6 bases, with 14 bases left in between. The CDR3 is 13 residues long. The CDR3: CAILGDGGNEQFF. In DNA form, the CDR3 reads TGTGCCATCCTAGGGGACGGGGGCAATGAGCAGTTCTTC.

This sequence joins TRBV27 and TRBJ2-7; 7 nucleotides match TRBD2. The CDR3 is 15 residues long. V shed 3 bases and J 1 base; nucleotides not matched to a gene: 6. From germline, CDR1 is MNHEY and CDR2 SMNVEV (reference sequence). The CDR3 coding sequence is TGTGCCAGCAGTTTTGGGGCAGCGGGATCCTACGAGCAGTACTTC. Protein: CASSFGAAGSYEQYF.

This rearrangement joins TRBV19 to TRBJ1-1; 8 nucleotides agree with TRBD1. This CDR3 comprises 13 residues. V was clipped by 8 bases and J by 0 bases; unmatched bases: 2. Germline CDR1 is LNHDA and CDR2 is SQIVND (reference sequence). CDR3 amino acids: CASGTGMNTEAFF. The CDR3 DNA reads as TGTGCCAGTGGGACAGGAATGAACACTGAAGCTTTCTTT.

This clone was seen a few times. The gene calls are TRBV29-1 and TRBJ2-1; 12 nucleotides line up with TRBD2. CDR3 length: 14 amino acids. CDR1 is SQVTM and CDR2 is ANQGSEA in the germline V gene. V lost 6 bases to trimming and J lost 9 bases; unmatched junction nucleotides: 9. CDR3 amino acids: CSVPLAGGPGEQFF. The CDR3 bases are TGCAGCGTCCCCCTAGCGGGAGGGCCGGGTGAGCAGTTCTTC.

This rearrangement joins TRBV11-3 to TRBJ2-1; D is perhaps TRBD2 (6 bases). V was clipped by 5 bases and J by 4 bases, with 12 bases between them. This CDR3 spans 14 amino acids. In germline, CDR1 is SGHNT, CDR2 YENEEA. The CDR3 DNA reads as TGTGCCAGCAGCCCGGGACTGGGTTACAATGAGCAGTTCTTC. Translated: CASSPGLGYNEQFF.

The chain carries TRBV29-1 and TRBJ2-7; D possibly corresponds to TRBD2 (6 bases). The length of the CDR3 is 12 residues. With 3 bases removed from V and 6 bases from J, the gap between germline ends came to 12 bases. Germline-derived CDR1 and CDR2 are SQVTM and ANQGSEA. The CDR3 loop is CSVEAGPSEQYF. The CDR3 DNA reads as TGCAGCGTTGAGGCGGGACCCTCCGAGCAGTACTTC.

The chain uses TRBV9 and TRBJ1-2; D unresolved. Germline CDR1 is SGDLS and CDR2 is YYNGEE. The germline V and J ends were trimmed by 0 bases and 2 bases, with 11 bases remaining between them. The CDR3 length is 15 residues. The CDR3: CASSVGTERNYGYTF. DNA for the CDR3: TGTGCCAGCAGCGTAGGGACTGAAAGGAACTATGGCTACACCTTC.

The rearrangement joins TRBV5-1 to TRBJ2-1; the match to TRBD1 covers 12 bases. V was pared by 5 bases and J by 4 bases, with 4 bases of the junction left unmatched. The CDR3 consists of 15 residues. Germline assignment: CDR1 SGHRS and CDR2 YFSETQ. In DNA form, the CDR3 reads TGCGCCAGCAGGATGGGACAGGGGGCTTACAATGAGCAGTTCTTC. The encoded protein is CASRMGQGAYNEQFF.